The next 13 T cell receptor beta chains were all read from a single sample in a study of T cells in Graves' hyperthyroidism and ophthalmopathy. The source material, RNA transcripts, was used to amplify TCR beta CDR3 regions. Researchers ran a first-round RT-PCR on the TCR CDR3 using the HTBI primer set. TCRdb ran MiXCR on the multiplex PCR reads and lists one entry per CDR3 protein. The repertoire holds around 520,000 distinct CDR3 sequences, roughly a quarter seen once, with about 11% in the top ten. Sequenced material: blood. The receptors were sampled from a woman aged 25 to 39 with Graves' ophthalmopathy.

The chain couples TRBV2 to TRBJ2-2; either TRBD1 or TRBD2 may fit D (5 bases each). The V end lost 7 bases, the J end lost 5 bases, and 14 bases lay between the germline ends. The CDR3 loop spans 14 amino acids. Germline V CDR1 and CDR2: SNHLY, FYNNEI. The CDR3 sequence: CASTAQGRTGELFF. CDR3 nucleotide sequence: TGTGCCAGCACCGCCCAGGGACGTACCGGGGAGCTGTTTTTT.

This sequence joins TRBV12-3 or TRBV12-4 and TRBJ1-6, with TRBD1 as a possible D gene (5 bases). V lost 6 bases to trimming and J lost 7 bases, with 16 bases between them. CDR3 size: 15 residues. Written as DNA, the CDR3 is TGTGCCAGCAGAGCCCAGGGCTCCGTGAATTCACCCCTCCACTTT. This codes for CASRAQGSVNSPLHF.

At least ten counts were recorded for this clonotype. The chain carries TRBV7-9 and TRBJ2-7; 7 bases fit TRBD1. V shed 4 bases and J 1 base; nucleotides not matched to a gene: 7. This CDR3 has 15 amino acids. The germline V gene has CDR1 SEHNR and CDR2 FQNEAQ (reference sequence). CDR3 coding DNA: TGTGCCAGCAGCTCTCCCGGGACAGCGTCCTACGAGCAGTACTTC. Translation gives CASSSPGTASYEQYF. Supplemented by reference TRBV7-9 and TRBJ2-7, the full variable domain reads DTGVSQNPRHKITKRGQNVTFRCDPISEHNRLYWYRQTLGQGPEFLTYFQNEAQLEKSRLLSDRFSAERPKGSFSTLEIQRTEQGDSAMYLCASSSPGTASYEQYFGPGTRLTVT.

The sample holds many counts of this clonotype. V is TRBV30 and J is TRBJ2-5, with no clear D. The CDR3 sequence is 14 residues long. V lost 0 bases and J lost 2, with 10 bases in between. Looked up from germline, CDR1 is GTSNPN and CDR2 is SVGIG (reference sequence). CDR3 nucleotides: TGTGCCTGGAGTGTGAACGGTCGACAAGAGACCCAGTACTTC. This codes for CAWSVNGRQETQYF.

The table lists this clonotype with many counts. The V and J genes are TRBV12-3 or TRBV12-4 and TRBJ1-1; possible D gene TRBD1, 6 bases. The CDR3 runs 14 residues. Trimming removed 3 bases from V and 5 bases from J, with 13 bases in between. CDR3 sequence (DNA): TGTGCCAGCAGTTTCTCCAGGGGTGGGACTGAAGCTTTCTTT. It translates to CASSFSRGGTEAFF.

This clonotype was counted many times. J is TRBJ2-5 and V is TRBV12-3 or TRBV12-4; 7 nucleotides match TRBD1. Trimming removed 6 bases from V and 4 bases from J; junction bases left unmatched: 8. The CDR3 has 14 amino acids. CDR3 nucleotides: TGTGCCAGCAGCCCTCTAACAGGGGTAGAGACCCAGTACTTC. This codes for CASSPLTGVETQYF.

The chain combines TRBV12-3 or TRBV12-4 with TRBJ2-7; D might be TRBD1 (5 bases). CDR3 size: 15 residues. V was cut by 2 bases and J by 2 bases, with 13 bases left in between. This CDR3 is CASSLRGDVTYEQYF. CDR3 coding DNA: TGTGCCAGCAGTTTAAGGGGTGATGTCACCTACGAGCAGTACTTC.

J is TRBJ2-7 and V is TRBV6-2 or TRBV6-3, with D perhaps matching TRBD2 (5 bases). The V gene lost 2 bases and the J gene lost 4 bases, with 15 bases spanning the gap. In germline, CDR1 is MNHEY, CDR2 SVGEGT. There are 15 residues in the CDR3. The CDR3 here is CASSYGDIGIYEQYF. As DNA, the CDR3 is TGTGCCAGCAGTTACGGGGATATCGGGATTTACGAGCAGTACTTC.

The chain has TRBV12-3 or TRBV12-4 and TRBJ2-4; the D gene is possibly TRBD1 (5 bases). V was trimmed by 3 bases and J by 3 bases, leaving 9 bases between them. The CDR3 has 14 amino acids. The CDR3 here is CASSFPRVKNIQYF. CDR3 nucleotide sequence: TGTGCCAGCAGTTTCCCCAGGGTCAAAAACATTCAGTACTTC.

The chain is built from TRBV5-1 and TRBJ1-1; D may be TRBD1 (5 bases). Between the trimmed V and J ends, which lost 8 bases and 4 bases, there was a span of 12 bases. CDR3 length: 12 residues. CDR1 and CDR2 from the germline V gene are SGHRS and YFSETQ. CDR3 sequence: CARPNQGTEAFF. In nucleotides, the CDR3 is TGCGCCAGACCAAACCAGGGCACTGAAGCTTTCTTT.

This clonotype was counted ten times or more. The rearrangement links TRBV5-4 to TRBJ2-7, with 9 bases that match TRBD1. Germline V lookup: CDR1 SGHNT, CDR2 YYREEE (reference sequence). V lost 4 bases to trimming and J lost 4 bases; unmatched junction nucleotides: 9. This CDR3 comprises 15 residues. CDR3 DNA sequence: TGTGCCAGCAGCGAGGGACAGGGCTTCGCATACGAGCAGTACTTC. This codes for CASSEGQGFAYEQYF.

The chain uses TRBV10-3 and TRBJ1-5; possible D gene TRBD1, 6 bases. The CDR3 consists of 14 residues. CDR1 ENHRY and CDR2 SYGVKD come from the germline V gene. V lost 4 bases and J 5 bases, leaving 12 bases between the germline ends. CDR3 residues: CAISGGGDHQPQHF. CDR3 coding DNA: TGTGCCATCAGTGGGGGGGGCGACCATCAGCCCCAGCATTTT.

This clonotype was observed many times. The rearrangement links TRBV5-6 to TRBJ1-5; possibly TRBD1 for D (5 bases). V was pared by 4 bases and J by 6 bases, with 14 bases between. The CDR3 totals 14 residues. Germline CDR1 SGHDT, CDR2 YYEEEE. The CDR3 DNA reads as TGTGCCAGCAGCGAGGGGTTTTGGAGTCAGCCCCAGCATTTT. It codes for CASSEGFWSQPQHF.